The 24 T cell receptor beta chains listed next were all sequenced from one sample in a study of spatial heterogeneity in lung cancer. TCRdb ran MiXCR on the 5' RACE reads and lists one entry per CDR3 protein. The sample includes 25,000 to 35,000 distinct CDR3 sequences, roughly 5.7% of them seen just once. The time point here: blood at routine non-recurrence follow-up after resection. The sample consisted of PBMCs, taken at follow-up. The source is a female donor with early-stage non-small cell lung cancer.

This clonotype was counted ten times or more. The chain employs TRBV6-2 or TRBV6-3 and TRBJ1-2; possibly TRBD1 for D (6 bases). Germline assignment: CDR1 MNHEY and CDR2 SVGEGT. Deletions cut 2 bases from V and 0 bases from J, with 13 bases between. This CDR3 is built from 16 residues. The CDR3 protein is CASSYEGQRANYGYTF. The CDR3 coding sequence is TGTGCCAGCAGTTACGAAGGACAGAGAGCTAACTATGGCTACACCTTC.

The rearrangement links TRBV20-1 to TRBJ2-1, with D tentatively TRBD2 (6 bases). Trimming shortened V by 3 bases and J by 5 bases, and 14 bases separated the two germline ends. Germline lookup yields CDR1 DFQATT and CDR2 SNEGSKA (reference sequence). This CDR3 has 14 amino acids. The CDR3 nucleotides are TGCAGTGCTAGCTTAGCGGCTTTCAACAATGAGCAGTTCTTC. Translation gives CSASLAAFNNEQFF.

This clonotype was counted ten times or more. The chain links TRBV7-2 to TRBJ2-7; the D gene is possibly TRBD1 (8 bases). Trimming took 4 bases from V and 5 from J, leaving 18 bases between them. CDR3 length: 15 amino acids. The germline CDR1 and CDR2 sequences are SGHTA and FQGNSA. CDR3 in amino acids: CASSSRLAGGHEQYF. The CDR3 DNA sequence: TGTGCCAGCAGCTCCCGACTAGCAGGGGGCCACGAGCAGTACTTC. The whole variable domain, filled in from reference TRBV7-2 and TRBJ2-7, reads GAGVSQSPSNKVTEKGKDVELRCDPISGHTALYWYRQSLGQGLEFLIYFQGNSAPDKSGLPSDRFSAERTGGSVSTLTIQRTQQEDSAVYLCASSSRLAGGHEQYFGPGTRLTVT.

This clonotype was recorded at least ten times. The rearrangement joins TRBV9 to TRBJ2-3; TRBD2 might be the D (5 bases). The CDR3 has 18 residues. Looked up from germline, CDR1 is SGDLS and CDR2 is YYNGEE. The ends were cut back, 4 bases at V and 0 bases at J, with 21 bases in the middle. CDR3 amino acids: CASSLNPVSGGSTDTQYF. CDR3 nucleotides: TGTGCCAGCAGCCTAAATCCCGTTTCCGGCGGGAGCACAGATACGCAGTATTTT.

Ten or more counts support this clonotype. J is TRBJ2-1 and V is TRBV11-1; no clear D. Germline V gene data show CDR1 as SGHAT and CDR2 as FQDESV (reference sequence). V was clipped by 1 base and J by 4 bases, with 5 bases between them. There are 13 residues in the CDR3. CDR3 loop: CASSLERYNEQFF. The CDR3 DNA reads as TGTGCCAGCAGCTTAGAAAGGTACAATGAGCAGTTCTTC.

This clonotype appeared many times. The rearrangement uses TRBV11-2 and TRBJ2-5, with 8 positions matching TRBD2. V shed 1 base and J 4 bases; nucleotides not matched to a gene: 5. Germline V gives CDR1 SGHAT, CDR2 FQNNGV. CDR3 size: 15 residues. CDR3 DNA sequence: TGTGCCAGCAGCTTAGGCGTCGGGAGGGGAGAGACCCAGTACTTC. It is translated as CASSLGVGRGETQYF.

This clonotype was found many times. The V and J genes are TRBV7-2 and TRBJ2-7, with D unresolved. This CDR3 contains 15 residues. Germline V gene data show CDR1 as SGHTA and CDR2 as FQGNSA. Trimming left V 5 bases short and J 2 bases short, with 16 bases between. The CDR3 DNA is TGTGCCAGCAGCCCCGCCCTATCACGGACCTACGAGCAGTACTTC. As protein: CASSPALSRTYEQYF. Filled out from reference TRBV7-2 and TRBJ2-7, the complete variable domain reads GAGVSQSPSNKVTEKGKDVELRCDPISGHTALYWYRQSLGQGLEFLIYFQGNSAPDKSGLPSDRFSAERTGGSVSTLTIQRTQQEDSAVYLCASSPALSRTYEQYFGPGTRLTVT.

This clonotype was counted ten times or more. The V call is TRBV5-1, the J call TRBJ2-3; D remains ambiguous. The CDR3 totals 14 residues. V dropped 4 bases and J dropped 6 bases, with 15 bases sitting between them. CDR1 and CDR2 (germline): SGHRS, YFSETQ. CDR3 sequence (DNA): TGCGCCAGCAGCCCATTCTCCCCCCGCGATACGCAGTATTTT. This codes for CASSPFSPRDTQYF.

Ten or more counts support this clonotype. The J gene is TRBJ2-7, the V gene TRBV7-2; TRBD1 agrees at 8 bases. Germline-derived CDR1 and CDR2 are SGHTA and FQGNSA. This CDR3 spans 16 amino acids. The J segment lost 7 bases and the V segment lost 0 bases, leaving 11 bases of the junction unmatched. As DNA, the CDR3 is TGTGCCAGCAGCTTAGCTAACAGGGGGAGGTTTGGAGAGCAGTACTTC. It encodes CASSLANRGRFGEQYF.

On this clonotype itself: This clone may be a read error of a much larger clone one base away. This chain uses TRBV20-1 with TRBJ2-7, with 7 positions matching TRBD1. Germline trimming cut 6 bases from V and 9 bases from J; bases unmatched to any gene: 8. The CDR3 spans 11 residues. Germline V gives CDR1 DFQATT, CDR2 SNEGSKA (reference sequence). Here the CDR3 DNA reads TGCAGTGCGCAACAGGGGAACGTGCAGTACTTC. Translated, it gives CSAQQGNVQYF.

At least ten counts were recorded for this clonotype. V is TRBV28 and J is TRBJ2-3; 8 bases fit TRBD2. CDR1 and CDR2 from the germline V gene are MDHEN and SYDVKM. The length of the CDR3 is 18 residues. J was trimmed by 2 bases and V by 4 bases; bases with no gene match: 14. CDR3 amino acids: CASSSPFRVSGDTDTQYF. DNA of the CDR3: TGTGCCAGCAGTTCCCCGTTCCGGGTTAGCGGGGACACAGATACGCAGTATTTT.

This clonotype was seen ten or more times. The chain is built from TRBV7-9 and TRBJ2-4; TRBD1 matches at 7 bases. This CDR3 has 14 residues. The J segment lost 6 bases and the V segment lost 4 bases, leaving 6 bases of the junction unmatched. Germline CDR1 is SEHNR and CDR2 is FQNEAQ (reference sequence). CDR3 bases: TGTGCCAGCAGCTCGACGGACAGGATAAACATTCAGTACTTC. Protein product: CASSSTDRINIQYF. Full variable domain (rest looked up from reference TRBV7-9 and TRBJ2-4): DTGVSQNPRHKITKRGQNVTFRCDPISEHNRLYWYRQTLGQGPEFLTYFQNEAQLEKSRLLSDRFSAERPKGSFSTLEIQRTEQGDSAMYLCASSSTDRINIQYFGAGTRLSVL.

This clonotype was found many times. V and J are TRBV20-1 and TRBJ2-7, with D perhaps assigned TRBD1 or TRBD2 (5 bases each). The V end lost 0 bases, the J end lost 0 bases, and 21 bases lay between the germline ends. The CDR3 runs to 18 residues. Germline CDR1 reads DFQATT; CDR2 reads SNEGSKA (reference sequence). The CDR3: CSARDRSVGTPHSYEQYF. CDR3 sequence (DNA): TGCAGTGCTAGAGATCGTTCGGTGGGGACCCCTCACTCCTACGAGCAGTACTTC.

This clonotype has a count of ten or more. The rearrangement uses TRBV9 and TRBJ2-3; 7 bases fit TRBD2. Germline V gene lookup returns CDR1 SGDLS and CDR2 YYNGEE. V lost 1 base to trimming and J lost 4 bases; unmatched junction nucleotides: 15. The CDR3 has 18 residues. The CDR3: CASSVLPLAGPQPDTQYF. CDR3 coding DNA: TGTGCCAGCAGCGTACTCCCCTTAGCGGGTCCACAACCAGATACGCAGTATTTT.

This clonotype has a count of ten or more. V and J are TRBV29-1 and TRBJ2-3, with no clear D. V gave up 0 bases and J gave up 1 base, with 2 bases separating them. Germline values: CDR1 SQVTM, CDR2 ANQGSEA. CDR3 length equals 12 residues. Here the CDR3 DNA reads TGCAGCGTTGAAGAAGGCACAGATACGCAGTATTTT. Translated: CSVEEGTDTQYF.

This clonotype was detected ten times or more. The chain links TRBV18 to TRBJ1-1; D is possibly TRBD1 (5 bases). Trimming cost V 2 bases and J 1 base, with 8 bases left between them. The CDR3 length is 14 residues. Germline CDR1 and CDR2: KGHSH and LQKENI. CDR3 sequence (DNA): TGTGCCAGCTCACCATTGAGGGGGAACACTGAAGCTTTCTTT. It yields the protein CASSPLRGNTEAFF.

There are many counts of this clonotype. The chain couples TRBV12-3 or TRBV12-4 to TRBJ2-5; 14 bases fit TRBD2. Losses at the gene ends were 5 bases for V and 5 bases for J; bases not matched to a gene: 7. This CDR3 region has 16 residues. The CDR3, as DNA: TGTGCCAGCAGTCCCGGGACTAGCGGGGGAGTGGAGACCCAGTACTTC. Translation gives CASSPGTSGGVETQYF.

The rearrangement joins TRBV20-1 to TRBJ2-3; the match to TRBD2 covers 10 bases. The junction had 7 bases not matched to a gene; V was cut back by 6 bases and J by 7 bases. The CDR3 runs to 13 residues. Germline-derived CDR1 and CDR2 are DFQATT and SNEGSKA (reference sequence). As DNA, the CDR3 is TGCAGTGCGGGTCTAGCGGGAGATCATACGCAGTATTTT. This translates into CSAGLAGDHTQYF.

This clonotype was counted many times. The chain links TRBV12-3 or TRBV12-4 to TRBJ1-5; D is ambiguous. Trimming removed 3 bases from V and 5 bases from J, with 8 bases in between. The CDR3 length is 13 residues. The chain's CDR3 is CASSFGRDQPQHF. CDR3 nucleotides: TGTGCCAGCAGTTTTGGAAGGGATCAGCCCCAGCATTTT.

This clonotype was picked up one time. This could be a read error, since a much larger clone is one nucleotide away. The chain is built from TRBV12-3 or TRBV12-4 and TRBJ1-2; the D gene is possibly TRBD1 (6 bases). V shed 2 bases and J shed 8 bases, with 9 bases lying between them. The CDR3 totals 12 residues. In DNA form, the CDR3 reads TGTGCCAGCAGTTTACGGACAGTCGGCTACACCTTC. Translation gives CASSLRTVGYTF.

There are many counts of this clonotype. The chain uses TRBV27 and TRBJ1-1; D is possibly TRBD1 (6 bases). This CDR3 spans 13 amino acids. From germline, CDR1 is MNHEY and CDR2 SMNVEV (reference sequence). Trimming took off 2 bases at V and 6 bases at J, with 10 bases between the two ends. The CDR3 loop is CASSLAGAPEAFF. In DNA form, the CDR3 reads TGTGCCAGCAGTTTAGCGGGGGCCCCTGAAGCTTTCTTT.

The table lists this clonotype with many counts. The genes are TRBV28 and TRBJ2-7; 11 nucleotides align to TRBD2. Germline CDR1 is MDHEN and CDR2 is SYDVKM. V lost 5 bases to trimming and J lost 6 bases; unmatched junction nucleotides: 9. The CDR3 covers 15 residues. The CDR3: CASSPRLAGYGEQYF. CDR3 DNA: TGTGCCAGCAGTCCTAGACTAGCGGGGTACGGCGAGCAGTACTTC.

This clonotype has a handful of counts. The rearrangement uses TRBV3-1 and TRBJ2-3; 10 nucleotides match TRBD1. The CDR3 contains 15 residues. The ends lost 3 bases at V and 2 bases at J; junction bases unmatched: 2. The germline V gene encodes CDR1 LGHDT and CDR2 YNNKEL (reference sequence). The CDR3 DNA reads as TGTGCCAGCAGCCACGGGACAGGGGACACAGATACGCAGTATTTT. Translating it yields CASSHGTGDTDTQYF.

The chain uses TRBV5-6 and TRBJ2-7, with 11 bases that match TRBD2. The junction had 7 bases not matched to a gene; V was cut back by 3 bases and J by 2 bases. This CDR3 spans 16 amino acids. Germline V gives CDR1 SGHDT, CDR2 YYEEEE. The CDR3 here is CASSSSKLAGAYEQYF. The CDR3 nucleotides are TGTGCCAGCAGCTCCTCAAAACTAGCGGGGGCCTACGAGCAGTACTTC.